The 10 T cell receptor beta chains in this list originate from one sample, sequenced in a study of shared clonotypes between healthy human individuals. Method: immunoSEQ multiplex PCR; TCRdb's copy keeps in-frame clones and lacks some. The sample holds more than 1.2 million clones, just under 99% seen once. Source material: naive CD4+ T cells sorted from blood. Noted subset: CD45RA+ positively selected. Receptors originate from a man aged 25-40 years in good health.

This rearrangement joins TRBV7-8 to TRBJ1-5; tentatively, D is TRBD1 (5 bases). Germline CDR1 and CDR2: SGHVS and FQNEAQ. The CDR3 runs 16 residues. The germline V and J ends were trimmed by 2 bases and 0 bases, with 11 bases remaining between them. The CDR3 spells CASSLRDPYSNQPQHF. DNA for the CDR3: TGTGCCAGCAGCTTAAGGGACCCTTATAGCAATCAGCCCCAGCATTTT.

The chain has TRBV9 and TRBJ2-7, with 7 positions matching TRBD1. The V gene's germline CDR1 is SGDLS and CDR2 YYNGEE. CDR3 size: 15 residues. J lost 2 bases, V lost 3 bases, and 8 bases had no gene match. As DNA, the CDR3 is TGTGCCAGCAGCGCTCTCGGGGACAGTACCTACGAGCAGTACTTC. Protein product: CASSALGDSTYEQYF.

A remark on this clone: This sample also contains other DNA sequences that code for the same CDR3. The chain links TRBV28 to TRBJ2-7, with TRBD1 as a possible D gene (5 bases). Trimming took off 2 bases at V and 0 bases at J, with 8 bases between the two ends. Germline V lookup: CDR1 MDHEN, CDR2 SYDVKM. This CDR3 is built from 14 residues. This CDR3 reads CASSLVGPSYEQYF. In DNA form, the CDR3 reads TGTGCCAGCAGTTTAGTGGGGCCCTCCTACGAGCAGTACTTC.

The chain carries TRBV6-6 and TRBJ1-5; D remains unclear. Deletions cut 8 bases from V and 0 bases from J, with 2 bases between. In germline, CDR1 is MNHNY, CDR2 SVGAGI (reference sequence). The CDR3 is made up of 11 amino acids. CDR3 in amino acids: CASGSNQPQHF. Written as DNA, the CDR3 is TGTGCCAGCGGTAGCAATCAGCCCCAGCATTTT.

The chain uses TRBV6-1 and TRBJ2-7; D might be TRBD1 or TRBD2, each matching 5 bases. This CDR3 contains 13 residues. CDR1 and CDR2 from the germline V gene are MNHNS and SASEGT. Trimming cost V 4 bases and J 3 bases, with 10 bases left between them. CDR3 nucleotide sequence: TGTGCCAGCAGTGCCGGGACGCTCTACGAGCAGTACTTC. This codes for CASSAGTLYEQYF.

This clone was observed a single time. V gene TRBV5-1 combines with J gene TRBJ2-1, with 10 bases aligning to TRBD2. CDR1 and CDR2 (germline): SGHRS, YFSETQ. The V gene end was trimmed by 0 bases and the J gene end by 7 bases; junction bases not matched to a gene: 4. This CDR3 is 15 amino acids long. The CDR3 DNA is TGCGCCAGCAGCTTGGAACTAGCGGGAACGAATGAGCAGTTCTTC. Amino acids: CASSLELAGTNEQFF.

The CDR3 nucleotides are TGTGCCAGCAGCTCCTCAGCGGGAGCGGGGGAGACCCAGTACTTC. Translating gives CASSSSAGAGETQYF. The gene calls are TRBV7-2 and TRBJ2-5, with 8 bases aligning to TRBD2. V was pared by 4 bases and J by 5 bases, with 9 bases of the junction left unmatched. The CDR3 is 15 amino acids. Germline assignment: CDR1 SGHTA and CDR2 FQGNSA.

Worth noting for this clone: The sample holds other DNA sequences that translate to the same CDR3. The rearrangement links TRBV6-5 to TRBJ2-7; weak D call: TRBD2 (5 bases). CDR3 length equals 15 residues. Trimming cost V 0 bases and J 0 bases, with 9 bases left between them. Germline V CDR1 and CDR2: MNHEY, SVGAGI. In DNA, the CDR3 is TGTGCCAGCAGTTACTCGAATCTAGCCTCCTACGAGCAGTACTTC. Its protein is CASSYSNLASYEQYF.

As concerns this clone: The same CDR3 is also encoded by other DNA sequences in this sample. The chain couples TRBV30 to TRBJ2-1; 11 positions match TRBD2. Trimming cost V 0 bases and J 9 bases; bases outside gene matches: 4. Germline CDR1 GTSNPN, CDR2 SVGIG (reference sequence). The CDR3 consists of 14 residues. CDR3 nucleotides: TGTGCCTGGAGTGTACTAGCGGGAGTCGGTGAGCAGTTCTTC. Encoded protein: CAWSVLAGVGEQFF.

The gene calls are TRBV6-5 and TRBJ1-1; no clear D. Germline V gene data show CDR1 as MNHEY and CDR2 as SVGAGI. CDR3 size: 14 residues. V gave up 6 bases and J gave up 1 base, with 12 bases separating them. CDR3 region: CASSRLWGNTEAFF. CDR3 coding DNA: TGTGCCAGCAGCCGCCTTTGGGGGAACACTGAAGCTTTCTTT.